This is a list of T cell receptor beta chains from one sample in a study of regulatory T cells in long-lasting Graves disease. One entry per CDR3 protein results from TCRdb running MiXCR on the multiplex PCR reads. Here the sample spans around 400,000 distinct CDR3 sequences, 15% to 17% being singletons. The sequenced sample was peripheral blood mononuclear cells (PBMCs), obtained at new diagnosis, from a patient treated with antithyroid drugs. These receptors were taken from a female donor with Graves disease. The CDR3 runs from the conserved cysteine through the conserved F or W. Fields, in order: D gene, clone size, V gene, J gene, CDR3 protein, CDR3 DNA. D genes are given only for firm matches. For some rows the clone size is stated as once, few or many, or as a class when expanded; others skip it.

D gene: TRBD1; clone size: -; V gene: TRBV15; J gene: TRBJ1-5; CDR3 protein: CATSRTGGPTSNQPQHF; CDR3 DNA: TGTGCCACCAGCAGAACAGGGGGCCCGACTAGCAATCAGCCCCAGCATTTT
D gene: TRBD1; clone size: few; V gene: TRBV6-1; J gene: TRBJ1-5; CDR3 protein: CASSPHRGHGFGNQPQHF; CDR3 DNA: TGTGCCAGCAGCCCACACAGGGGGCATGGGTTTGGCAATCAGCCCCAGCATTTT
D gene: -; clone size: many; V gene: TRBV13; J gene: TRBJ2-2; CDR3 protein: CASSAGLNTGELFF; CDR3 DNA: TGTGCCAGCAGCGCCGGACTAAACACCGGGGAGCTGTTTTTT
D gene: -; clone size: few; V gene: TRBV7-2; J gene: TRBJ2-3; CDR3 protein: CASSLMAGLTDTQYF; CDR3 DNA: TGTGCCAGCAGCTTGATGGCAGGCCTCACAGATACGCAGTATTTT
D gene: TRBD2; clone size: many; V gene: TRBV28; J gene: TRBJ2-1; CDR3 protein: CASSGPSGKSSYNEQFF; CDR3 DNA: TGTGCCAGCAGTGGGCCTAGCGGGAAGAGCTCCTACAATGAGCAGTTCTTC
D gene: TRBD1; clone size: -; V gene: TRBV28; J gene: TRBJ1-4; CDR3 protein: CASSSGTGGAEKLFF; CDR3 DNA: TGTGCCAGCAGTTCCGGGACAGGGGGGGCTGAAAAACTGTTTTTT
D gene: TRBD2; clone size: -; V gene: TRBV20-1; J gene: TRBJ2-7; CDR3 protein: CSARDRPLAGDEQYF; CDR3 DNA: TGCAGTGCTAGAGATCGGCCACTAGCGGGCGACGAGCAGTACTTC
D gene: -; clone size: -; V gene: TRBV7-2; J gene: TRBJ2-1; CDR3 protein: CASSLSGAGFYNEQFF; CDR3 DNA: TGTGCCAGCAGCTTATCCGGTGCGGGCTTCTACAATGAGCAGTTCTTC
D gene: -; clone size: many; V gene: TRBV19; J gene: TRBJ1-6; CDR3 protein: CASTPGAGYNSPLHF; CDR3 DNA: TGTGCCAGTACCCCAGGGGCAGGGTATAATTCACCCCTCCACTTT
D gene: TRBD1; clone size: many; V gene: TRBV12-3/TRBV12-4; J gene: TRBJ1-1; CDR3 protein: CASAGQAEAFF; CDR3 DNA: TGTGCCAGTGCCGGACAGGCTGAAGCTTTCTTT
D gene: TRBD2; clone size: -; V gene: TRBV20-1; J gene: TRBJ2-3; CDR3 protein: CSARDLAGGPRTDTQYF; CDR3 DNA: TGCAGTGCTAGAGATCTAGCGGGAGGGCCGCGCACAGATACGCAGTATTTT
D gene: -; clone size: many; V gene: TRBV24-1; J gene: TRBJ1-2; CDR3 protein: CATSDLGSSGYTF; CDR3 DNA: TGTGCCACCAGTGATTTGGGCAGCTCTGGCTACACCTTC
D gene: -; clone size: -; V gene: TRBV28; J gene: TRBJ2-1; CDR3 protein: CASTEAYNEQFF; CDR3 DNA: TGTGCCAGCACGGAGGCCTACAATGAGCAGTTCTTC
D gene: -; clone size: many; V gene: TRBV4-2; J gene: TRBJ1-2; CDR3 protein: CASSQEVGRATYGYTF; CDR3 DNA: TGTGCCAGCAGCCAAGAAGTCGGCAGGGCCACCTATGGCTACACCTTC
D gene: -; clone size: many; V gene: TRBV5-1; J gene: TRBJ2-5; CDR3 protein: CASSRGVRLETQYF; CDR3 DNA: TGCGCCAGCAGCAGAGGGGTACGACTAGAGACCCAGTACTTC
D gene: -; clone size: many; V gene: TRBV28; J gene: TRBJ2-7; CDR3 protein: CASRGWGVSYEQYF; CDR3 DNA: TGTGCCAGCCGCGGTTGGGGAGTCTCCTACGAGCAGTACTTC
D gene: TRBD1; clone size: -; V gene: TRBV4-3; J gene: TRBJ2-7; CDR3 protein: CASSQGMTGSYEQYF; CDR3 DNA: TGCGCCAGCAGCCAGGGAATGACAGGGAGTTACGAGCAGTACTTC
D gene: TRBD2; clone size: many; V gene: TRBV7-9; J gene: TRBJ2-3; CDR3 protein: CASRLSGTSTDTQYF; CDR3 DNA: TGTGCCAGCAGGTTAAGCGGGACTAGCACAGATACGCAGTATTTT
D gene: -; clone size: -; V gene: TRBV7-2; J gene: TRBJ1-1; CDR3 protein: CASSFNSPNTEAFF; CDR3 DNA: TGTGCCAGCAGCTTTAACTCACCGAACACTGAAGCTTTCTTT
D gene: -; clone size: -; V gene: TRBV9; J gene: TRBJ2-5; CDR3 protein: CASSPGPKGIGETQYF; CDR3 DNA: TGTGCCAGCAGTCCGGGACCTAAGGGGATTGGAGAGACCCAGTACTTC
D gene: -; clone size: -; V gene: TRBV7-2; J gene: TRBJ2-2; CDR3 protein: CASSLLVVGELFF; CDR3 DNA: TGTGCCAGCAGCTTATTGGTCGTCGGGGAGCTGTTTTTT
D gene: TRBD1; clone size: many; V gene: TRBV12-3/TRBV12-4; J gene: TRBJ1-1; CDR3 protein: CASSGGGGKGEAFF; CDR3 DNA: TGTGCCAGCAGTGGGGGAGGGGGCAAGGGTGAAGCTTTCTTT